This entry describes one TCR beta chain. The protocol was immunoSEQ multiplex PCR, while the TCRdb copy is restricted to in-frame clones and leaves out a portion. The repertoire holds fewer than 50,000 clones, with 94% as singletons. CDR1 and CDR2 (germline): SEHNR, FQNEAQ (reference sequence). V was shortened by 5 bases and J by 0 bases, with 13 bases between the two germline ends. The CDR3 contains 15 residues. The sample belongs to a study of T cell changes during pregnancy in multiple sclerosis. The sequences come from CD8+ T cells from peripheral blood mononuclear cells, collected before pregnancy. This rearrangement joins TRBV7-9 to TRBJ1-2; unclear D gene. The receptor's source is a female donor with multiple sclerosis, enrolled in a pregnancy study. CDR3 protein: CASSRPERANYGYTF. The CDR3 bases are TGTGCCAGCAGCCGCCCGGAGCGAGCTAACTATGGCTACACCTTC. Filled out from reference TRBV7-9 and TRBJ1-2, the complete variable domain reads DTGVSQNPRHKITKRGQNVTFRCDPISEHNRLYWYRQTLGQGPEFLTYFQNEAQLEKSRLLSDRFSAERPKGSFSTLEIQRTEQGDSAMYLCASSRPERANYGYTFGSGTRLTVV.